The 19 T cell receptor beta chains below were found in one sample sequenced in a study of T-cell reconstitution after alpha-beta-depleted transplantation in children. This sample's TCRbeta library carried unique molecular identifier barcodes. Via MiXCR, TCRdb re-called the PCR reads, giving one row per CDR3 protein. The table lists roughly 500,000 distinct CDR3 sequences, around 18% of them singletons. The sequencing here drew on PBMCs from the stem cell graft donor, taken from the stem cell graft. The receptors here all came from a human donor who donated a stem cell graft to a child with acute lymphoblastic leukemia.

This CDR3 reads CASSYYPKGLAGGPYEQYF. The CDR3 coding sequence is TGTGCCAGCAGTTACTACCCGAAAGGCCTAGCGGGAGGGCCGTACGAGCAGTACTTC. This chain connects TRBV6-5 to TRBJ2-7; 12 nucleotides align to TRBD2. In germline, CDR1 is MNHEY, CDR2 SVGAGI. Unmatched junction bases numbered 14, after V lost 1 base and J lost 4 bases. The CDR3 runs 19 residues.

The chain has TRBV5-6 and TRBJ2-7; 8 bases line up with TRBD2. Trimming removed 2 bases from V and 5 bases from J; junction bases left unmatched: 9. This CDR3 is 15 amino acids long. From germline, CDR1 is SGHDT and CDR2 YYEEEE. CDR3 amino acids: CASSLLAVWGDEQYF. CDR3 bases: TGTGCCAGCAGCTTACTAGCGGTCTGGGGAGACGAGCAGTACTTC.

This clonotype was detected a few times. The rearrangement links TRBV12-3 or TRBV12-4 to TRBJ1-2; tentatively, D is TRBD1 (5 bases). Trimming took 5 bases from V and 10 from J, leaving 20 bases between them. The CDR3 length is 14 residues. The CDR3 DNA sequence: TGTGCCAGCAGTCCCGGGACTGTTGTGGGGGTCTACACCTTC. Its translation: CASSPGTVVGVYTF.

This clonotype was seen a handful of times. The chain links TRBV4-1 to TRBJ2-1; TRBD2 matches 9 bases. The CDR3 consists of 14 residues. The ends lost 5 bases at V and 8 bases at J; junction bases unmatched: 7. The V gene's germline CDR1 is MGHRA and CDR2 YSYEKL. The CDR3 reads CASSDYSGGDEQFF. CDR3 in DNA: TGCGCCAGCAGCGACTATAGCGGGGGCGATGAGCAGTTCTTC.

This clonotype has more than one count but fewer than ten. This chain links TRBV5-1 with TRBJ1-6, with D possibly TRBD1 on 5 matching bases. CDR3 length equals 16 residues. Trimming pared 4 bases from V and 10 bases from J, leaving 21 bases between. Germline CDR1 reads SGHRS; CDR2 reads YFSETQ. This chain's CDR3 is CASSRSVGGRGSPLHF. In nucleotides, the CDR3 is TGCGCCAGCAGCCGTTCTGTGGGGGGACGCGGGTCACCCCTCCACTTT.

The DNA of the CDR3 is TGTGCCAGCAGTTTACACGGTCAGCCCCAGCATTTT. Translation gives CASSLHGQPQHF. The genes are TRBV12-3 or TRBV12-4 and TRBJ1-5; D call uncertain. V was clipped by 2 bases and J by 6 bases, with 5 bases between them. There are 12 residues in the CDR3.

This clonotype was counted a few times. J is TRBJ1-6 and V is TRBV12-3 or TRBV12-4, with a tentative D call TRBD1 (6 bases). This CDR3 region has 15 residues. The germline V and J ends were trimmed by 5 bases and 7 bases, with 15 bases remaining between them. The CDR3 is CASSADSRRNSPLHF. The CDR3 DNA follows: TGTGCCAGCAGTGCGGACAGCCGAAGGAATTCACCCCTCCACTTT.

The chain employs TRBV15 and TRBJ2-7; 8 nucleotides line up with TRBD1. Germline V lookup: CDR1 LNHNV, CDR2 YYDKDF (reference sequence). The V gene end was trimmed by 5 bases and the J gene end by 3 bases; junction bases not matched to a gene: 6. This CDR3 contains 14 residues. The CDR3 spells CATSLTGGLYEQYF. In DNA, the CDR3 is TGTGCCACCAGCTTAACAGGGGGACTCTACGAGCAGTACTTC.

This clonotype was seen only a few times. V is TRBV7-9 and J is TRBJ2-4; possibly TRBD1 for D (5 bases). This CDR3 comprises 16 residues. The germline V gene encodes CDR1 SEHNR and CDR2 FQNEAQ (reference sequence). The V end lost 5 bases, the J end lost 8 bases, and 22 bases lay between the germline ends. The CDR3: CASSVRLGPPNDIQYF. The CDR3 DNA sequence: TGTGCCAGCAGCGTAAGGTTGGGGCCACCAAACGACATTCAGTACTTC. Complete variable domain (other parts from reference TRBV7-9 and TRBJ2-4): DTGVSQNPRHKITKRGQNVTFRCDPISEHNRLYWYRQTLGQGPEFLTYFQNEAQLEKSRLLSDRFSAERPKGSFSTLEIQRTEQGDSAMYLCASSVRLGPPNDIQYFGAGTRLSVL.

This clonotype has a handful of counts. The gene calls are TRBV5-6 and TRBJ2-1; D gene uncertain. V lost 2 bases and J lost 8, with 5 bases in between. The CDR3 extends over 11 amino acids. Germline loops: CDR1 SGHDT, CDR2 YYEEEE. The CDR3 loop is CASSLNDEQFF. In nucleotides, the CDR3 is TGTGCCAGCAGCTTAAATGATGAGCAGTTCTTC.

This clonotype was seen only a few times. CDR3: CASSVQGKAFF. The CDR3, as DNA: TGCGCCAGCAGCGTACAGGGCAAAGCTTTCTTT. The rearrangement joins TRBV5-1 to TRBJ1-1, with D perhaps TRBD1 (6 bases). The CDR3 contains 11 residues. The germline V and J ends were trimmed by 4 bases and 9 bases, with 10 bases remaining between them. Germline V lookup: CDR1 SGHRS, CDR2 YFSETQ.

This sequence joins TRBV27 and TRBJ2-1; no definite D call. This CDR3 contains 15 residues. Trimming shortened V by 5 bases and J by 2 bases, and 13 bases separated the two germline ends. Germline lookup yields CDR1 MNHEY and CDR2 SMNVEV (reference sequence). CDR3 DNA: TGTGCCAGCAGTCCTGGCCCGGTCGCCTACAATGAGCAGTTCTTC. This codes for CASSPGPVAYNEQFF.

The rearrangement joins TRBV20-1 to TRBJ2-7, with 8 bases lining up with TRBD1. Germline-derived CDR1 and CDR2 are DFQATT and SNEGSKA (reference sequence). The CDR3 runs 16 residues. V trimming: 5 bases; J trimming: 0 bases; junction bases outside the gene matches: 12. The CDR3 DNA follows: TGCAGTGCTGGAGGTGCCGACAGGGGAAGCTCCTACGAGCAGTACTTC. Translating gives CSAGGADRGSSYEQYF.

There are a few counts of this clonotype. The V call is TRBV12-3 or TRBV12-4, the J call TRBJ2-7, with no clear D. The ends were cut back, 7 bases at V and 3 bases at J, with 13 bases in the middle. This CDR3 has 13 amino acids. CDR3: CASMAGRNYEQYF. The CDR3 nucleotides read TGTGCCAGCATGGCCGGACGGAACTACGAGCAGTACTTC.

This chain joins TRBV11-2 and TRBJ1-2; D is unresolved. The CDR3 consists of 16 residues. The germline V gene encodes CDR1 SGHAT and CDR2 FQNNGV. V dropped 7 bases and J dropped 0 bases, with 18 bases sitting between them. Here the CDR3 DNA reads TGTGCCAGCACTCCCATCACGGGCAAATCTAACTATGGCTACACCTTC. Translating gives CASTPITGKSNYGYTF.

This clonotype came up a few times. The CDR3 reads CASSGPTGDTQYF. Here the CDR3 DNA reads TGTGCCAGCAGCGGGCCGACGGGAGATACGCAGTATTTT. The V call is TRBV7-2, the J call TRBJ2-3; D is unresolved. The CDR3 is 13 residues long. V lost 5 bases and J lost 5, with 11 bases in between. From germline, CDR1 is SGHTA and CDR2 FQGNSA.

The rearrangement links TRBV5-1 to TRBJ1-2, with D perhaps matching TRBD1 (5 bases). The CDR3 totals 16 residues. V was pared by 0 bases and J by 6 bases, with 18 bases between. Per the germline V gene, CDR1 is SGHRS and CDR2 is YFSETQ. The CDR3 sequence is CASSLDFSDRSDGYTF. In nucleotides, the CDR3 is TGCGCCAGCAGCTTGGATTTCTCCGACAGATCGGATGGCTACACCTTC.

This clonotype turned up a few times. The J gene is TRBJ1-2, the V gene TRBV7-9, with 10 bases that match TRBD1. Trimming cost V 5 bases and J 2 bases; bases outside gene matches: 2. Per the germline V gene, CDR1 is SEHNR and CDR2 is FQNEAQ (reference sequence). The CDR3 has 14 residues. Here the CDR3 DNA reads TGTGCCAGCAGCGGGGGACAGGGGAACTATGGCTACACCTTC. Its translation is CASSGGQGNYGYTF.

This clonotype was seen only a few times. V usage is TRBV29-1 and J usage is TRBJ1-1; possibly TRBD1 for D (6 bases). The V end was cut by 7 bases, the J end by 3 bases, with 15 bases between. Germline CDR1 SQVTM, CDR2 ANQGSEA. This CDR3 spans 13 amino acids. The CDR3 loop reads CSAYRDLDTEAFF. The CDR3 DNA sequence: TGCAGCGCCTACAGGGATCTGGACACTGAAGCTTTCTTT. Variable domain in full (rest from reference TRBV29-1 and TRBJ1-1): SAVISQKPSRDICQRGTSLTIQCQVDSQVTMMFWYRQQPGQSLTLIATANQGSEATYESGFVIDKFPISRPNLTFSTLTVSNMSPEDSSIYLCSAYRDLDTEAFFGQGTRLTVV.